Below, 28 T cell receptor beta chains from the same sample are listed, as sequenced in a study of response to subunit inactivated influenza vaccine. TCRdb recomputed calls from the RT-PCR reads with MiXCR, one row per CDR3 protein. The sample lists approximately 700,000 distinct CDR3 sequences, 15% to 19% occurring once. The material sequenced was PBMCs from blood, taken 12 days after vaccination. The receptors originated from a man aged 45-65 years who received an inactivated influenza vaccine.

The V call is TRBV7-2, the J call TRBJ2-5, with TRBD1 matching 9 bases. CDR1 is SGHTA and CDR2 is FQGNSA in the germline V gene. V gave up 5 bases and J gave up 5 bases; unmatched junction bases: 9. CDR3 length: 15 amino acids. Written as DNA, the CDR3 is TGTGCCAGCAGCCTCAACGGACAGGGGACGGAGACCCAGTACTTC. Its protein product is CASSLNGQGTETQYF.

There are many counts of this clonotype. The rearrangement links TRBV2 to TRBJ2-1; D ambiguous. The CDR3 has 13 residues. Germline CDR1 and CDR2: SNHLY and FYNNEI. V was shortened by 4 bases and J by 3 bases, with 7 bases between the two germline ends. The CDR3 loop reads CASSAQVYNEQFF. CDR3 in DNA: TGTGCCAGCAGTGCTCAGGTCTACAATGAGCAGTTCTTC.

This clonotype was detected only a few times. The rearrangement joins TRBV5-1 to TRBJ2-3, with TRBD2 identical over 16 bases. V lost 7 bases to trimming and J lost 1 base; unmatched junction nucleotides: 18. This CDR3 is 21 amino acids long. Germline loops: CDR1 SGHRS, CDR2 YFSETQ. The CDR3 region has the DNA TGCGCCAGCCGCAAGGGGACTAGCGGGGGGGGGATTCTGTGGGGCACAGATACGCAGTATTTT. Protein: CASRKGTSGGGILWGTDTQYF.

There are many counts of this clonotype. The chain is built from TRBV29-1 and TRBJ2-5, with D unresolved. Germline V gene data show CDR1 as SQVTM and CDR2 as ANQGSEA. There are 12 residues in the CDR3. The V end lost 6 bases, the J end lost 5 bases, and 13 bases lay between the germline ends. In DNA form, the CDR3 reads TGCAGCGTGGATGACACTGGTGAGACCCAGTACTTC. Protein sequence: CSVDDTGETQYF.

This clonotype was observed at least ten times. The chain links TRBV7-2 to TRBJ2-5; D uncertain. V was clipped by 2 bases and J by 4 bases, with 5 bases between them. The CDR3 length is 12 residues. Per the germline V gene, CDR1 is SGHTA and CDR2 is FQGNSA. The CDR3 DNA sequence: TGTGCCAGCAGCTTATACGGAGAGACCCAGTACTTC. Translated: CASSLYGETQYF.

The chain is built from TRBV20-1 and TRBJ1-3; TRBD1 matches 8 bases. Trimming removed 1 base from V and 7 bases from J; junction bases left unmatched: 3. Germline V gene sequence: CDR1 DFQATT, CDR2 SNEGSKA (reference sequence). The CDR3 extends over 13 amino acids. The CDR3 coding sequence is TGCAGTGCTAGAGGTCAGGGGGCTAACACCATATATTTT. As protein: CSARGQGANTIYF.

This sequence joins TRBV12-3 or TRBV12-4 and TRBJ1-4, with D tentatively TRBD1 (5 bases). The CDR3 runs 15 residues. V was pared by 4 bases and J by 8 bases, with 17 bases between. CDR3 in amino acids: CASSSPGPRGEKLFF. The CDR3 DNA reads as TGTGCCAGCAGTTCCCCGGGACCCCGAGGGGAAAAACTGTTTTTT.

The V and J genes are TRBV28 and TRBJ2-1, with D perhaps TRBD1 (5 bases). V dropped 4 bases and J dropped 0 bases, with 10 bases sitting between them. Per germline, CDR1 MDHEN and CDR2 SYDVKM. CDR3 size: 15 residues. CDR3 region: CASSSLGVSYNEQFF. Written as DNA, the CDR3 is TGTGCCAGCAGTTCTTTAGGGGTCTCCTACAATGAGCAGTTCTTC.

CDR3 loop: CASSVDSSNQPQHF. The DNA of the CDR3 is TGCGCCAGCAGCGTTGACAGCAGCAATCAGCCCCAGCATTTT. This chain joins TRBV5-1 and TRBJ1-5, with a weak D call TRBD1 (5 bases). The CDR3 runs 14 residues. Germline-derived CDR1 and CDR2 are SGHRS and YFSETQ. The ends were cut back, 4 bases at V and 1 base at J, with 9 bases in the middle.

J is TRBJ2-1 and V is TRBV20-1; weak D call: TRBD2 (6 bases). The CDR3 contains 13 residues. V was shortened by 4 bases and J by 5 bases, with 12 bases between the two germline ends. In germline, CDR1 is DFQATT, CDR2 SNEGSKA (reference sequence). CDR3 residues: CSAKRTMDNEQFF. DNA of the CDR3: TGCAGTGCTAAAAGGACTATGGACAATGAGCAGTTCTTC.

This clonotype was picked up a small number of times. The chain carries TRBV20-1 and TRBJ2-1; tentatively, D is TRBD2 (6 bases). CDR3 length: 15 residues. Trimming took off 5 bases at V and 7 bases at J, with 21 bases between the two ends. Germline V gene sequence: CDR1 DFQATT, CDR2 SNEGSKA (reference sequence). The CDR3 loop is CSAGPDSGKGNEQFF. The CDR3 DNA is TGCAGTGCTGGACCGGATAGCGGTAAAGGTAATGAGCAGTTCTTC.

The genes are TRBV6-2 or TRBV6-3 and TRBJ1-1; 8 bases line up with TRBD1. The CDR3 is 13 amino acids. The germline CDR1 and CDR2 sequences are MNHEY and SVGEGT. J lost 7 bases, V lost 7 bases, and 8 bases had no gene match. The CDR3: CASTLVGTGEAFF. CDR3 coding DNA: TGTGCCAGCACCCTCGTAGGGACAGGTGAAGCTTTCTTT.

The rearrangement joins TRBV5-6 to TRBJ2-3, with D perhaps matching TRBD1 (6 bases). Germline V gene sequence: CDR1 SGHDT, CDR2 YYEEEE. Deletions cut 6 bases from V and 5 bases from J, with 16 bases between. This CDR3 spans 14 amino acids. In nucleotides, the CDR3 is TGTGCCAGCACTTTTGGGGGCTCGCTAGATACGCAGTATTTT. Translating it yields CASTFGGSLDTQYF. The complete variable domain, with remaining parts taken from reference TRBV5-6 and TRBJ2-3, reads DAGVTQSPTHLIKTRGQQVTLRCSPKSGHDTVSWYQQALGQGPQFIFQYYEEEERQRGNFPDRFSGHQFPNYSSELNVNALLLGDSALYLCASTFGGSLDTQYFGPGTRLTVL.

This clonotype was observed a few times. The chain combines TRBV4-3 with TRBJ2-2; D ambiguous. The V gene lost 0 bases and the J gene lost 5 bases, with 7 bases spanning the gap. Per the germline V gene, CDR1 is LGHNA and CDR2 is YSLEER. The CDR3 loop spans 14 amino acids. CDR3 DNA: TGCGCCAGCAGCCAAGAAGGCGGAACCGGGGAGCTGTTTTTT. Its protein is CASSQEGGTGELFF.

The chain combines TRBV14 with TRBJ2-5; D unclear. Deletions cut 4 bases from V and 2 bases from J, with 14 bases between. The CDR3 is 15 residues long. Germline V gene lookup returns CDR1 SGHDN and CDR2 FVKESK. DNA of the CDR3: TGTGCCAGCAGCCCCCGTGCTATTTCTCAAGAGACCCAGTACTTC. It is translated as CASSPRAISQETQYF. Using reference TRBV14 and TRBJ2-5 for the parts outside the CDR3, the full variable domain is EAGVTQFPSHSVIEKGQTVTLRCDPISGHDNLYWYRRVMGKEIKFLLHFVKESKQDESGMPNNRFLAERTGGTYSTLKVQPAELEDSGVYFCASSPRAISQETQYFGPGTRLLVL.

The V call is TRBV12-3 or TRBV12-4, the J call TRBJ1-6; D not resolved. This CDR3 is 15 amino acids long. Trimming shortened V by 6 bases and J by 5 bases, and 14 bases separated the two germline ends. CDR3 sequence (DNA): TGTGCCAGCAGCCCCCGGGGTGGCCATAATTCACCCCTCCACTTT. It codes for CASSPRGGHNSPLHF.

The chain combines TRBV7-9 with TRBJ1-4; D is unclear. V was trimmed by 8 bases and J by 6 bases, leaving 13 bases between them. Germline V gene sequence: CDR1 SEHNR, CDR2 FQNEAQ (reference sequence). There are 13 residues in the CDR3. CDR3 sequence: CASRPWTDEKLFF. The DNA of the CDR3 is TGTGCCAGCCGCCCCTGGACGGATGAAAAACTGTTTTTT.

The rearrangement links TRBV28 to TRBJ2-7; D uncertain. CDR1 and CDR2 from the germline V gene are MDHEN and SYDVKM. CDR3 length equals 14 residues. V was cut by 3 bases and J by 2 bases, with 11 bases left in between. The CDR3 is CASSFHSRTYEQYF. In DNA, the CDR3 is TGTGCCAGCAGTTTTCACTCCAGAACCTACGAGCAGTACTTC.

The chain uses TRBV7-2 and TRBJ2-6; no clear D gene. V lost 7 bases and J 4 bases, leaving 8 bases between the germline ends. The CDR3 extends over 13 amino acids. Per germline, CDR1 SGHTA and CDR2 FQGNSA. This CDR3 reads CASTPQGANVLTF. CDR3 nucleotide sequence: TGTGCCAGCACCCCACAGGGGGCCAACGTCCTGACTTTC.

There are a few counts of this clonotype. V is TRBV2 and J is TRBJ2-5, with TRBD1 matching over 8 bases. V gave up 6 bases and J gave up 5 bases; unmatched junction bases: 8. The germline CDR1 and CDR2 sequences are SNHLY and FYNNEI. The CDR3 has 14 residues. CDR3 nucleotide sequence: TGTGCCAGCAGCATTACAGGGGGAACTGAGACCCAGTACTTC. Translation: CASSITGGTETQYF.

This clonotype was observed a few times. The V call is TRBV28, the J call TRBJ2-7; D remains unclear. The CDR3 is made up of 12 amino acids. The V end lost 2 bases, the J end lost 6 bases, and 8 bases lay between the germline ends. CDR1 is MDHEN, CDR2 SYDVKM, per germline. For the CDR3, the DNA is TGTGCCAGCAGTTTAGTATCTTCCGAGCAGTACTTC. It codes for CASSLVSSEQYF. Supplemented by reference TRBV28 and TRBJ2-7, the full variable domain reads DVKVTQSSRYLVKRTGEKVFLECVQDMDHENMFWYRQDPGLGLRLIYFSYDVKMKEKGDIPEGYSVSREKKERFSLILESASTNQTSMYLCASSLVSSEQYFGPGTRLTVT.

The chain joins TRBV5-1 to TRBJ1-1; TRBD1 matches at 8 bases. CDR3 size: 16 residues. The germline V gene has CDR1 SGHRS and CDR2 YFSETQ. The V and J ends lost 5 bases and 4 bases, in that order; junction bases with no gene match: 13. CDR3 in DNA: TGCGCCAGCAGGGGTGTAGACGTCACAGGGGGCACTGAAGCTTTCTTT. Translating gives CASRGVDVTGGTEAFF. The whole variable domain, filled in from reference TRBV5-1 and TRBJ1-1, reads KAGVTQTPRYLIKTRGQQVTLSCSPISGHRSVSWYQQTPGQGLQFLFEYFSETQRNKGNFPGRFSGRQFSNSRSEMNVSTLELGDSALYLCASRGVDVTGGTEAFFGQGTRLTVV.

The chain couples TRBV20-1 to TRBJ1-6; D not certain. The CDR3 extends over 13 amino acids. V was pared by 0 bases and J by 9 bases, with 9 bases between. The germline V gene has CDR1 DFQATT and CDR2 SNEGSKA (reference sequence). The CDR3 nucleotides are TGCAGTGCTAGAGATCGTGGGTTTTCACCCCTCCACTTT. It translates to CSARDRGFSPLHF.

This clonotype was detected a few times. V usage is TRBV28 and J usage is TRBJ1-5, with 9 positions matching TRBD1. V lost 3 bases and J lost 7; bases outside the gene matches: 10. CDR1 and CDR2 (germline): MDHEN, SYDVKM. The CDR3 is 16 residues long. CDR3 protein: CASSFFMGQGHQPQHF. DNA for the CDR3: TGTGCCAGCAGTTTTTTTATGGGACAGGGCCACCAGCCCCAGCATTTT.

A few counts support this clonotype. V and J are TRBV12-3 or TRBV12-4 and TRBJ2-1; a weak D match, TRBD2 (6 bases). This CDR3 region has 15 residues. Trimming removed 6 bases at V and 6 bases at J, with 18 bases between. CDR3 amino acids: CASRGRRGVFNEQFF. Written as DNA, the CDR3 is TGTGCCAGCAGGGGAAGGCGGGGAGTATTCAATGAGCAGTTCTTC.

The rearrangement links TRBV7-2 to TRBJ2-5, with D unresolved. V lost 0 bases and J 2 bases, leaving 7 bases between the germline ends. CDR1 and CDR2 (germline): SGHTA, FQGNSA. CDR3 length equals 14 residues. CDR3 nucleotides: TGTGCCAGCAGCTTAGCTAACAGACAAGAGACCCAGTACTTC. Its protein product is CASSLANRQETQYF.

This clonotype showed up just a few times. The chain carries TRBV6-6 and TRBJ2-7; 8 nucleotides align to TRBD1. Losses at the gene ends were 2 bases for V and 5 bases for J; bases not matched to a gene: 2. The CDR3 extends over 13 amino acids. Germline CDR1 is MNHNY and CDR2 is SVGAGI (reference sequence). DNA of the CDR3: TGTGCCAGCAGTTACGTGGGACAGGACGAGCAGTACTTC. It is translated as CASSYVGQDEQYF.

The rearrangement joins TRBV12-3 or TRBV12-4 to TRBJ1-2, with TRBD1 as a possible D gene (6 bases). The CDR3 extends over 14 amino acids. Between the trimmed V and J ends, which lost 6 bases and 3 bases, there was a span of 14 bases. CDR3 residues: CASRGGWVDYGYTF. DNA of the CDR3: TGTGCCAGCAGAGGGGGGTGGGTAGACTATGGCTACACCTTC.